The clone carrying this T cell receptor (beta chain) has more than one count but fewer than ten. No antigen is known for it. The sample is drawn from a study of beta chain features in type 1 diabetes. Sequencing targeted expressed TCRB transcripts, as all isolated RNA had been reverse transcribed. Clones were sequenced by immunoSEQ multiplex PCR, and TCRdb holds only the in-frame ones, with some missing. The data hold about 180,000 clones, with more than 10% observed a single time. Purity exceeding 98% was reached by all sorted populations. Regarding the study as a whole: More deletions and fewer insertions at VDJ junctions were seen in type 1 diabetes patients. Highly expressing activated T cells could be over-counted with a cDNA template.

CDR1 and CDR2 from the germline V gene are SGHTA and FQGNSA. The V and J ends lost 2 bases and 7 bases respectively, with 17 bases between them. CDR3 size: 15 residues. The chain links TRBV7-2 to TRBJ2-5; D not certain. The receptor was isolated from a woman under 30 in good health. Sequencing input: central memory CD4+ T cells from blood. The CDR3 nucleotides read TGTGCCAGCAGCTTAATCGGTTTAGCCCGAGGGACCCAGTACTTC. The encoded protein is CASSLIGLARGTQYF.